A single sample is the source of the 8 T cell receptor beta chains below, sequenced in a study of shared clonotypes between healthy human individuals. Profiled with immunoSEQ multiplex PCR; TCRdb holds only in-frame clones, not every one. The data hold some 2,000,000 clones, with approximately 95% observed a single time. CD45RO-negative, CCR7-selected cells formed the naive CD8 fraction, which excluded terminally differentiated effector memory CD45RA+ cells. The material sequenced was naive CD8+ T cells sorted from blood. The origin of the receptors is a man aged 18 to 30 in good health.

J is TRBJ1-5 and V is TRBV28; weak D call: TRBD1 (5 bases). V was pared by 6 bases and J by 5 bases, with 14 bases between. Germline V CDR1 and CDR2: MDHEN, SYDVKM. This CDR3 comprises 14 residues. CDR3: CASSSDRGDQPQHF. CDR3 DNA: TGTGCCAGCAGCTCTGACCGAGGGGATCAGCCCCAGCATTTT.

The chain combines TRBV19 with TRBJ2-2, with 11 bases lining up with TRBD1. Germline trimming cut 6 bases from V and 4 bases from J; bases unmatched to any gene: 4. This CDR3 has 15 residues. Germline CDR1 and CDR2: LNHDA and SQIVND (reference sequence). CDR3 region: CASRGQGELTGELFF. The CDR3 DNA reads as TGTGCCAGTAGGGGACAGGGGGAACTCACCGGGGAGCTGTTTTTT.

The CDR3 spells CASSVGTSGIGELFF. Here the CDR3 DNA reads TGTGCCAGCAGCGTAGGGACTAGCGGGATCGGGGAGCTGTTTTTT. The V and J genes are TRBV9 and TRBJ2-2, with 12 nucleotides matching TRBD2. The V gene end was trimmed by 0 bases and the J gene end by 7 bases; junction bases not matched to a gene: 1. Germline CDR1 and CDR2: SGDLS and YYNGEE. The CDR3 is 15 residues long.

J is TRBJ2-3 and V is TRBV5-6; D not resolved. The CDR3 covers 13 residues. V gave up 5 bases and J gave up 1 base, with 8 bases separating them. Germline lookup yields CDR1 SGHDT and CDR2 YYEEEE. The CDR3 reads CASRSQGTDTQYF. The CDR3 DNA reads TGTGCCAGCAGGTCGCAAGGCACAGATACGCAGTATTTT.

This rearrangement joins TRBV15 to TRBJ2-3, with 7 bases aligning to TRBD1. The CDR3 has 18 amino acids. The V and J ends lost 1 base and 2 bases, in that order; junction bases with no gene match: 12. Germline V lookup: CDR1 LNHNV, CDR2 YYDKDF (reference sequence). This CDR3 is CATSRGVQGVLITDTQYF. Here the CDR3 DNA reads TGTGCCACCAGCAGAGGCGTGCAGGGGGTACTTATCACAGATACGCAGTATTTT.

As for this clone: The same CDR3 is also encoded by other DNA sequences in this sample. The chain combines TRBV27 with TRBJ1-5, with 9 bases fitting TRBD1. The CDR3 sequence is 14 residues long. J lost 6 bases, V lost 6 bases, and 6 bases had no gene match. Per the germline V gene, CDR1 is MNHEY and CDR2 is SMNVEV (reference sequence). As DNA, the CDR3 is TGTGCCAGCAGCTCCGGACAGGGGAGTCAGCCCCAGCATTTT. Translation: CASSSGQGSQPQHF.

The chain carries TRBV9 and TRBJ2-3; D tentatively fits TRBD1 or TRBD2 (5 bases each). The V and J ends lost 3 bases and 7 bases respectively, with 12 bases between them. The CDR3 runs 13 residues. Germline-derived CDR1 and CDR2 are SGDLS and YYNGEE. CDR3 coding DNA: TGTGCCAGCAGCGCACCCCGGGACCATACGCAGTATTTT. Its translation is CASSAPRDHTQYF.

The chain couples TRBV4-1 to TRBJ2-7, with 7 nucleotides matching TRBD2. With V trimmed by 3 bases and J by 3 bases, 5 bases remained unmatched. The CDR3 has 14 residues. Germline V CDR1 and CDR2: MGHRA, YSYEKL. The CDR3 protein is CASSQGGEFYEQYF. Here the CDR3 DNA reads TGCGCCAGCAGCCAGGGGGGGGAATTCTACGAGCAGTACTTC.